This TCR beta chain derives from a study of blood T cells in healthy people across ages (dated by TCRdb to between 2014 and 2017). As for the study more broadly: In model experiments, template switching captured roughly one uniquely barcoded TCR beta cDNA molecule for every two T cells. Age-related changes in TCR beta repertoire diversity were measured in the study by deep sequencing normalized with unique cDNA molecular identifiers. For two donors (one aged 18 to 29 and one aged 80 or older), the study analyzed two additional independent replicas of 1 million unique cDNA reads from the same blood draw. To avoid experimental bias, donors of different ages were distributed randomly across sequencing lanes. Four age groups were formed from the donors: young (average approximately 17 years), middle-aged (approximately 39), aged (under 70) and long-lived (around 80). Overall results and qualifications from the work: As age increased, observed TCR beta diversity per million T cells dropped in a roughly linear way, and a significant reduction was already evident by age 40. Conclusive comparison of naive and antigen-experienced compartments was prevented by the profiling of bulk unsorted PBMCs. Compared with the aged group, more naive CD4+ T cells, fewer expanded clones and increased TCR diversity were shown by the long-lived group, suggesting age selection. There was a strong correlation between observed TCR beta diversity and the percentage of naive T cells measured by flow cytometry. Because donor CMV infection status was unknown, age-related changes in expanded clonotypes were potentially confounded. Estimates of total diversity based on one million sequenced T cells were regarded as lower bounds and as underestimates.

Comments on this clonotype: The clone's antigen remains unknown. Base qualities are not recorded, but no much larger clone differs from it by a single base.

The donors were roughly 40 Caucasian individuals from Russia, aged roughly 6 to 100 years, who were systemically healthy. Around 10 milliliters of peripheral blood were drawn from each donor into EDTA-treated Vacutainer tubes. PBMCs were isolated by Ficoll-Paque density-gradient centrifugation, with at least 7 million obtained per sample. Trizol reagent was used to extract total RNA from PBMCs, with at least 5 micrograms per sample. For every donor, an aliquot of PBMCs went through flow cytometry to measure the percentages of naive CD45RAhigh/CD27high T cells. The method was 5' RACE. Sequencing was carried out with an Illumina HiSeq 2500. A second roughly 6 to 12 cycle PCR used a sample-barcoded 5' primer and a J-beta primer mix. Each TCR beta cDNA molecule received a unique molecular identifier from a template-switch 5' adaptor carrying 12 random nucleotides. At least 2.5 million CDR3-containing paired-end reads were obtained from each sample. First-strand cDNA was synthesized from all RNA with the Mint cDNA synthesis kit, primed by a TRBC-specific oligonucleotide. All cDNA was treated with uracil-DNA glycosylase and then went through a first 18-cycle PCR with the universal primers M1SS and BC2_uni_R. Regarding the original processing steps: For normalization, 1 million high-quality reads, each with a distinct molecular identifier, were randomly selected from each sample. Reads sharing molecular identifiers were discarded rather than binned into consensus sequences. MiTCR, set to a Q25 quality threshold and the strictest error-elimination algorithm, was used for CDR3 identification, clonotype clustering and error correction. A nonparametric unseen species model using Euler transformation provided a lower-bound estimate of total TCR beta diversity. Through fastp at Q25 and MiXCR, TCRdb rebuilt clones from the public reads, retaining in-frame beta chains. All rows with the same CDR3 protein become a single entry with the most common DNA and genes. The V and J calls, along with clone size, are taken from TCRdb and not from the paper's own processing. The sample yields hundreds of thousands of distinct CDR3 sequences; roughly 50% were counted once. The ten largest clones take up over 10% of the sample.

V lost 5 bases and J lost 0 bases, and the count of bases not matched to a germline gene is 8. Reading the germline V gene gives CDR1 SGHRS and CDR2 YFSETQ. The cysteine opens and the phenylalanine closes a CDR3 of 16 amino acids. CDR3 DNA only is kept here, 48 bases in frame from base 1. The clonotype comes from a man aged 25 to 45 in good health. Material: blood. The V and J segments used are TRBV5-1 and TRBJ2-3, with 8 bases aligning to TRBD1. The DNA reads TGCGCCAGCAGTAACTACCGACAGGGGAGCACAGATACGCAGTATTTT. Translated, this is CASSNYRQGSTDTQYF.